This paragraph reports one TCR beta chain. TCRdb independently ran MiXCR on the RT-PCR reads; one entry per CDR3 protein. The profile shows about 480,000 distinct CDR3 sequences, 10% to 15% of them singletons. The CDR3 spans 14 residues. V lost 4 bases to trimming and J lost 2 bases, with 12 bases between them. Germline V gene lookup returns CDR1 SGHRS and CDR2 YFSETQ. This specimen belongs to a study of response to subunit inactivated influenza vaccine. This clonotype was obtained from a man aged 50-59 years who received an inactivated influenza vaccine. The source material was PBMCs from blood, sampled roughly 46 days after vaccination. The V call is TRBV5-1, the J call TRBJ1-2, with D tentatively TRBD1 (6 bases). The CDR3 nucleotides are TGCGCCAGCAGCAGGCCGGACAGAAACTATGGCTACACCTTC. It yields the protein CASSRPDRNYGYTF.